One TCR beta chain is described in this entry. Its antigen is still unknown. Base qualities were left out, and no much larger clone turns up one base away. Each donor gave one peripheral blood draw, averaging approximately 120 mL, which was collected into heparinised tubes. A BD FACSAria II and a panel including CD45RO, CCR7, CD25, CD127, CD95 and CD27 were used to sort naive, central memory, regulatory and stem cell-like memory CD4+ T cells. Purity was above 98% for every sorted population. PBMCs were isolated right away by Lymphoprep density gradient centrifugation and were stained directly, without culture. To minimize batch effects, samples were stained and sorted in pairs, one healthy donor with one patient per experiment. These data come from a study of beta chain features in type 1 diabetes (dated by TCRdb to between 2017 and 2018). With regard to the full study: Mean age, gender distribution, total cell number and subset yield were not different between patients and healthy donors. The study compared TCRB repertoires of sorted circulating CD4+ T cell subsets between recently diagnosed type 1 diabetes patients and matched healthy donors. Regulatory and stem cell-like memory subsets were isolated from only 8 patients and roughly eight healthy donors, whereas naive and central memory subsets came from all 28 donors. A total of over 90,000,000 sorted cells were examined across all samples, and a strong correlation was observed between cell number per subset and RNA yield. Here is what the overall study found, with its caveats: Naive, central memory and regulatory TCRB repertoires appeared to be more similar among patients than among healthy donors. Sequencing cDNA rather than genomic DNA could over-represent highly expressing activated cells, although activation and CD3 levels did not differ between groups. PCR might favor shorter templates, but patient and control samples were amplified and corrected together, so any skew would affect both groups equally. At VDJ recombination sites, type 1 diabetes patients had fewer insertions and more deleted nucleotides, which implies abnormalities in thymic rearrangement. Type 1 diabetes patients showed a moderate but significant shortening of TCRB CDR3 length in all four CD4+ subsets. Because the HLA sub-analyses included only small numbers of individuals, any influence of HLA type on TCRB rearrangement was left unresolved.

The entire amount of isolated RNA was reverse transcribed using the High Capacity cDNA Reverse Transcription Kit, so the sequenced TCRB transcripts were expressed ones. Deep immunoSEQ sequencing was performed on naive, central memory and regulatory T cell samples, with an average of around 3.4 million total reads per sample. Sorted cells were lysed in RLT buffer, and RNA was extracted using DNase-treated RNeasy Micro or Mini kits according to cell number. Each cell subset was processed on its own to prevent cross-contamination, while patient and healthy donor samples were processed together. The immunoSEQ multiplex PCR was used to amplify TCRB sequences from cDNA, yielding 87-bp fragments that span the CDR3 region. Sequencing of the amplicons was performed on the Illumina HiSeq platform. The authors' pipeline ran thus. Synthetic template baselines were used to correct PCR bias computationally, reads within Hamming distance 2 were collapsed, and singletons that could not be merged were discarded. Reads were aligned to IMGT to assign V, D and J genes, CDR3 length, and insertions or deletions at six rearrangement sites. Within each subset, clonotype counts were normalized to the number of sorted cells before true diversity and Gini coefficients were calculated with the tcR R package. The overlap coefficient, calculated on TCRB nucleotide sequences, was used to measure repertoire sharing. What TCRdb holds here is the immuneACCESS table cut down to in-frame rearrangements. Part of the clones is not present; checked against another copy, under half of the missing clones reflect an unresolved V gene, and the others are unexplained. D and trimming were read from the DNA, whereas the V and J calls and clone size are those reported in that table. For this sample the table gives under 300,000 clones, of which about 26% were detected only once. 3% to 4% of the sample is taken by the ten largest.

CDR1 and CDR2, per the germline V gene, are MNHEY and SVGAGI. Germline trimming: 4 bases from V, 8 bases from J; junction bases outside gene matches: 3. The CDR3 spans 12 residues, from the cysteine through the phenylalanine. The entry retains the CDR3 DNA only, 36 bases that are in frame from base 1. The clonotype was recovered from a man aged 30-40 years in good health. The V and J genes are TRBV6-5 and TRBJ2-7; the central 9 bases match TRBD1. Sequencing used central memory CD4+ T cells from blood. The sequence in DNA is TGTGCCAGCAGTTCGGGACAGGGAAAGCAGTACTTC. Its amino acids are CASSSGQGKQYF.